The sequence of this T cell receptor (beta chain) was determined in a study of cytomegalovirus exposure and HLA in healthy donors. This PCR relied on a set of 60 Vbeta primers and 13 Jbeta primers. Only in-frame clones appear in the TCRdb table, and some are missing; sequencing was by immunoSEQ multiplex PCR. The sample shows approximately 91,000 clones, 64% of them seen only once. V shed 6 bases and J 6 bases; nucleotides not matched to a gene: 13. The CDR3 consists of 17 residues. Germline V CDR1 and CDR2: SNHLY, FYNNEI. Of note for this clone: Its antigen is as yet unknown.

Study-level findings and limits: A later analysis showed that HLA-associated TCR beta chains had undergone more clonal expansion than equally common others.

Sequencing was done on a sample of PBMCs. The source of this sequence is a human donor in good health. The chain links TRBV2 to TRBJ2-1, with 11 bases matching TRBD2. In DNA, the CDR3 is TGTGCCAGCAGGGGACCTGGGACTAGCGGACCCCTCAATGAGCAGTTCTTC. Amino acids: CASRGPGTSGPLNEQFF.